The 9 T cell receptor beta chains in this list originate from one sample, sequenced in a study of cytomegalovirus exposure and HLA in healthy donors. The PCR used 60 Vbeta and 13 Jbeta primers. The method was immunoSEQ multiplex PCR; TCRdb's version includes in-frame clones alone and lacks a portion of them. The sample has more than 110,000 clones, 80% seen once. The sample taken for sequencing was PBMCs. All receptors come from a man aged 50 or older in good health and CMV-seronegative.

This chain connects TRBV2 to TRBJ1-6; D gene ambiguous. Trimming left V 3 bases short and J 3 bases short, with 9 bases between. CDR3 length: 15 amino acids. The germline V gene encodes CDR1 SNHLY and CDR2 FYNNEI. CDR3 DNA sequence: TGTGCCAGCAGTGAGGGTCGGAGCTATAATTCACCCCTCCACTTT. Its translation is CASSEGRSYNSPLHF. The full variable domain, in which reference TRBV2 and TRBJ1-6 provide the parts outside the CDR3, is EPEVTQTPSHQVTQMGQEVILRCVPISNHLYFYWYRQILGQKVEFLVSFYNNEISEKSEIFDDQFSVERPDGSNFTLKIRSTKLEDSAMYFCASSEGRSYNSPLHFGNGTRLTVT.

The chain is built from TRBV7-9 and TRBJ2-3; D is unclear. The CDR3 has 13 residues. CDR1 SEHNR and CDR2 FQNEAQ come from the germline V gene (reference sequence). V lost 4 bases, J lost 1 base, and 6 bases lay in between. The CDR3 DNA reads TGTGCCAGCAGCTCTGTCGGCACAGATACGCAGTATTTT. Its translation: CASSSVGTDTQYF.

The CDR3 region is CASSVGILPQGMNTEAFF. Here the CDR3 DNA reads TGTGCCAGCAGCGTAGGGATTCTCCCACAGGGGATGAACACTGAAGCTTTCTTT. The genes are TRBV9 and TRBJ1-1, with 7 nucleotides matching TRBD1. CDR3 length: 18 amino acids. The trim removed 0 bases at V and 0 bases at J, leaving 11 bases unmatched. Germline CDR1 SGDLS, CDR2 YYNGEE. Variable domain in full (rest from reference TRBV9 and TRBJ1-1): DSGVTQTPKHLITATGQRVTLRCSPRSGDLSVYWYQQSLDQGLQFLIQYYNGEERAKGNILERFSAQQFPDLHSELNLSSLELGDSALYFCASSVGILPQGMNTEAFFGQGTRLTVV.

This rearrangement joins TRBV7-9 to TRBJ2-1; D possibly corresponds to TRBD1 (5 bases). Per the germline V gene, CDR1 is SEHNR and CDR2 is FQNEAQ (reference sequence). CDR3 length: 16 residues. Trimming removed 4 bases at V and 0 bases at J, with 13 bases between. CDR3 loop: CASSYPRQSSYNEQFF. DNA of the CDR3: TGTGCCAGCAGCTACCCAAGACAGAGCTCCTACAATGAGCAGTTCTTC. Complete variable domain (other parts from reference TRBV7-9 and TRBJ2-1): DTGVSQNPRHKITKRGQNVTFRCDPISEHNRLYWYRQTLGQGPEFLTYFQNEAQLEKSRLLSDRFSAERPKGSFSTLEIQRTEQGDSAMYLCASSYPRQSSYNEQFFGPGTRLTVL.

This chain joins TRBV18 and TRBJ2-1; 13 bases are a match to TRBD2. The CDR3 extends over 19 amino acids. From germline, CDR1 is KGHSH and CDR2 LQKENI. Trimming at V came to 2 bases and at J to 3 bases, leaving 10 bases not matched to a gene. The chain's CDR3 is CASSPTSGRAKPVYNEQFF. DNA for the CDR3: TGTGCCAGCTCACCAACTAGCGGGAGGGCCAAGCCTGTCTACAATGAGCAGTTCTTC.

CDR3 protein: CASSQDRSTAYEQYF. The CDR3 nucleotides read TGCGCCAGCAGCCAAGATCGTAGTACAGCCTACGAGCAGTACTTC. V usage is TRBV4-1 and J usage is TRBJ2-7; D gene unclear. From germline, CDR1 is MGHRA and CDR2 YSYEKL. V lost 0 bases, J lost 2 bases, and 11 bases lay in between. The CDR3 covers 15 residues.

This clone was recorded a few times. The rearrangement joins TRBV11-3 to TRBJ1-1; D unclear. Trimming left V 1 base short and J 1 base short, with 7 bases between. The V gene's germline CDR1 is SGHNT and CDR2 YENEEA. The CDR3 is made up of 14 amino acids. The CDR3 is CASSLGQENTEAFF. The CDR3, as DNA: TGTGCCAGCAGCTTAGGGCAGGAGAACACTGAAGCTTTCTTT.

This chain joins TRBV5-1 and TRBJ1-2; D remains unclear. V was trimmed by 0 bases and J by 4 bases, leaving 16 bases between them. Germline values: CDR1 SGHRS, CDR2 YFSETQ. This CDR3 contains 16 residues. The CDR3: CASSLADLASGYGYTF. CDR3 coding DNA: TGCGCCAGCAGCTTGGCCGATCTAGCTTCGGGCTATGGCTACACCTTC.

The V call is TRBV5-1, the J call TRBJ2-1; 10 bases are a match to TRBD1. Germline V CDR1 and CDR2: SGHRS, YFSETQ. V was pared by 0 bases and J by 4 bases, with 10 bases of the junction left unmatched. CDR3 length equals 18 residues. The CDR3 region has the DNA TGCGCCAGCAGCTTGGCCCCCGCCGGGACAGGGGTTTACAATGAGCAGTTCTTC. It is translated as CASSLAPAGTGVYNEQFF.